The 21 T cell receptor beta chains reported below all come from one sample, sequenced in a study of siplizumab effects on memory and regulatory T cells. The repertoire was sequenced with immunoSEQ multiplex PCR; TCRdb's copy has only in-frame clones and lacks some. Of roughly 110,000 clones in the sample, 90% to 95% are singletons; the top ten hold over 0.15%. Sample: non-Treg CD4+ T cells sorted from blood. These TCRs come from a human donor in good health.

The chain links TRBV2 to TRBJ2-2; D is uncertain. Deletions cut 4 bases from V and 1 base from J, with 1 base between. This CDR3 has 12 residues. The germline V gene encodes CDR1 SNHLY and CDR2 FYNNEI. The CDR3 region is CASSGNTGELFF. CDR3 DNA: TGTGCCAGCAGTGGGAACACCGGGGAGCTGTTTTTT.

The table lists this clone with a count of one. The chain is built from TRBV6-6 and TRBJ2-5; D uncertain. V lost 1 base and J 2 bases, leaving 8 bases between the germline ends. The CDR3 loop spans 14 amino acids. Germline V gives CDR1 MNHNY, CDR2 SVGAGI (reference sequence). CDR3 sequence: CASSYLTSQETQYF. The DNA for the CDR3 is TGTGCCAGCAGTTACTTGACTTCTCAAGAGACCCAGTACTTC.

This chain uses TRBV9 with TRBJ2-2; D possibly uses TRBD1 or TRBD2 (5 bases each). Germline V gene sequence: CDR1 SGDLS, CDR2 YYNGEE. Trimming took 0 bases from V and 2 from J, leaving 14 bases between them. CDR3 length: 17 amino acids. This CDR3 reads CASSVAGRGFNTGELFF. CDR3 coding DNA: TGTGCCAGCAGCGTAGCAGGGAGAGGGTTTAACACCGGGGAGCTGTTTTTT. The full variable domain, completed using reference TRBV9 and TRBJ2-2, is DSGVTQTPKHLITATGQRVTLRCSPRSGDLSVYWYQQSLDQGLQFLIQYYNGEERAKGNILERFSAQQFPDLHSELNLSSLELGDSALYFCASSVAGRGFNTGELFFGEGSRLTVL.

The V and J genes are TRBV5-5 and TRBJ2-7, with D tentatively TRBD1 or TRBD2 (5 bases each). Per germline, CDR1 SGHKS and CDR2 YYEKEE (reference sequence). Trimming took 4 bases from V and 2 from J, leaving 16 bases between them. The CDR3 is 15 residues long. CDR3 amino acids: CASSKARDPAYEQYF. CDR3 DNA sequence: TGTGCCAGCAGCAAAGCCCGGGACCCCGCCTACGAGCAGTACTTC. The full variable domain, rest sourced from reference TRBV5-5 and TRBJ2-7, is DAGVTQSPTHLIKTRGQQVTLRCSPISGHKSVSWYQQVLGQGPQFIFQYYEKEERGRGNFPDRFSARQFPNYSSELNVNALLLGDSALYLCASSKARDPAYEQYFGPGTRLTVT.

J is TRBJ2-7 and V is TRBV4-1; 9 nucleotides agree with TRBD2. Per the germline V gene, CDR1 is MGHRA and CDR2 is YSYEKL. The length of the CDR3 is 17 residues. The J segment lost 1 base and the V segment lost 1 base, leaving 8 bases of the junction unmatched. CDR3 sequence reads: CASSQVGLAGRSYEQYF. The CDR3 DNA reads as TGCGCCAGCAGCCAAGTGGGGCTAGCGGGGAGATCCTACGAGCAGTACTTC.

The rearrangement uses TRBV7-2 and TRBJ2-1, with TRBD2 matching 9 bases. Germline V gene data show CDR1 as SGHTA and CDR2 as FQGNSA. The CDR3 covers 15 residues. The ends lost 6 bases at V and 4 bases at J; junction bases unmatched: 7. The CDR3 nucleotides are TGTGCCAGCAGTACAAGCGGGGGGCCTTACAATGAGCAGTTCTTC. Translating it yields CASSTSGGPYNEQFF.

V and J are TRBV7-9 and TRBJ1-1; no definite D call. The V end was cut by 1 base, the J end by 2 bases, with 8 bases between. This CDR3 is 14 amino acids long. The V gene's germline CDR1 is SEHNR and CDR2 FQNEAQ (reference sequence). The CDR3 here is CASSLVGGNTEAFF. The CDR3 coding sequence is TGTGCCAGCAGCTTAGTAGGCGGAAACACTGAAGCTTTCTTT.

The table lists this clone with a count of one. The J gene is TRBJ2-7, the V gene TRBV5-1; D might be TRBD1 or TRBD2, each matching 6 bases. The CDR3 totals 14 residues. Germline lookup yields CDR1 SGHRS and CDR2 YFSETQ. The ends were cut back, 4 bases at V and 7 bases at J, with 18 bases in the middle. The CDR3 sequence: CASSPEALGGEQYF. The CDR3 DNA sequence: TGCGCCAGCAGCCCCGAGGCGTTAGGGGGGGAGCAGTACTTC. Looking up the rest from reference TRBV5-1 and TRBJ2-7 gives the full variable domain: KAGVTQTPRYLIKTRGQQVTLSCSPISGHRSVSWYQQTPGQGLQFLFEYFSETQRNKGNFPGRFSGRQFSNSRSEMNVSTLELGDSALYLCASSPEALGGEQYFGPGTRLTVT.

This chain joins TRBV29-1 and TRBJ1-1; D unclear. V was cut by 5 bases and J by 5 bases, with 12 bases left in between. This CDR3 spans 12 amino acids. Germline V lookup: CDR1 SQVTM, CDR2 ANQGSEA. In nucleotides, the CDR3 is TGCAGCGTTTCCATCATTTCAACTGAAGCTTTCTTT. It is translated as CSVSIISTEAFF. Drawing the rest from reference TRBV29-1 and TRBJ1-1, the complete variable domain is SAVISQKPSRDICQRGTSLTIQCQVDSQVTMMFWYRQQPGQSLTLIATANQGSEATYESGFVIDKFPISRPNLTFSTLTVSNMSPEDSSIYLCSVSIISTEAFFGQGTRLTVV.

This clone has a single count. This sequence joins TRBV2 and TRBJ2-7, with D maybe TRBD2 (5 bases). V was clipped by 4 bases and J by 0 bases, with 22 bases between them. Germline V gene data show CDR1 as SNHLY and CDR2 as FYNNEI. The CDR3 loop spans 18 amino acids. CDR3 nucleotides: TGTGCCAGCAGTGCGATGCCGGTCGGGAAGCAGAGCTCCTACGAGCAGTACTTC. It is translated as CASSAMPVGKQSSYEQYF.

This chain joins TRBV7-9 and TRBJ1-3, with D possibly being TRBD1 (6 bases). Germline assignment: CDR1 SEHNR and CDR2 FQNEAQ (reference sequence). Trimming stripped 10 bases from V and 4 bases from J, with 26 bases between. CDR3 length: 17 amino acids. For the CDR3, the DNA is TGTGCCACCAGGGGTTCCAGGGAGACTGATCAGGGAAACACCATATATTTT. Translation: CATRGSRETDQGNTIYF.

J is TRBJ2-1 and V is TRBV18; D remains ambiguous. This CDR3 region has 12 residues. The germline gives CDR1 KGHSH, CDR2 LQKENI. The V and J ends lost 0 bases and 8 bases respectively, with 5 bases between them. Here the CDR3 DNA reads TGTGCCAGCTCACCACCGTCGGATGAGCAGTTCTTC. Protein product: CASSPPSDEQFF.

This sequence joins TRBV18 and TRBJ2-7; 10 positions match TRBD1. This CDR3 is built from 13 residues. V gave up 3 bases and J gave up 6 bases; unmatched junction bases: 2. Per germline, CDR1 KGHSH and CDR2 LQKENI. The CDR3 loop is CASSPGQGGEQYF. CDR3 bases: TGTGCCAGCTCACCTGGACAGGGGGGCGAGCAGTACTTC. Based on the CDR3 plus reference TRBV18 and TRBJ2-7, the full variable domain is NAGVMQNPRHLVRRRGQEARLRCSPMKGHSHVYWYRQLPEEGLKFMVYLQKENIIDESGMPKERFSAEFPKEGPSILRIQQVVRGDSAAYFCASSPGQGGEQYFGPGTRLTVT.

This clone showed up just a few times. The CDR3 nucleotides read TGTGCCAGCAGCTTCACAGCGAACACTGAAGCTTTCTTT. Translating gives CASSFTANTEAFF. This chain links TRBV7-2 with TRBJ1-1; D not resolved. This CDR3 spans 13 amino acids. V gave up 3 bases and J gave up 1 base, with 6 bases separating them. Germline lookup yields CDR1 SGHTA and CDR2 FQGNSA.

This clone was seen only once. The chain combines TRBV27 with TRBJ1-2; 9 nucleotides line up with TRBD1. CDR1 is MNHEY, CDR2 SMNVEV, per germline (reference sequence). The trim removed 5 bases at V and 3 bases at J, leaving 7 bases unmatched. The CDR3 is 15 residues long. The CDR3 coding sequence is TGTGCCAGCAGTCTAACGGACAGGGGATACTATGGCTACACCTTC. Protein product: CASSLTDRGYYGYTF.

The gene calls are TRBV2 and TRBJ2-6; perhaps D is TRBD1 or TRBD2 (5 bases each). Between the trimmed V and J ends, which lost 4 bases and 4 bases, there was a span of 11 bases. CDR1 is SNHLY and CDR2 is FYNNEI in the germline V gene. The CDR3 contains 15 residues. For the CDR3, the DNA is TGTGCCAGCAGTGCCGCCGGGGCCGGGGCCAACGTCCTGACTTTC. Translation gives CASSAAGAGANVLTF.

V is TRBV7-9 and J is TRBJ1-5; tentatively, D is TRBD1 (5 bases). The V and J ends lost 4 bases and 5 bases respectively, with 12 bases between them. Germline lookup yields CDR1 SEHNR and CDR2 FQNEAQ (reference sequence). The CDR3 loop spans 14 amino acids. The CDR3 region is CASSYRGADQPQHF. CDR3 DNA sequence: TGTGCCAGCAGCTATCGGGGCGCCGATCAGCCCCAGCATTTT.

This rearrangement joins TRBV6-1 to TRBJ2-5; 10 nucleotides line up with TRBD2. There are 12 residues in the CDR3. J gave up 6 bases and V 9 bases, and 4 bases lay outside the gene matches. Germline values: CDR1 MNHNS, CDR2 SASEGT. The CDR3 DNA is TGTGCCAGTAGCGGGGGGCCACAGACCCAGTACTTC. Translation gives CASSGGPQTQYF.

The gene calls are TRBV4-3 and TRBJ2-7; TRBD1 might be the D (6 bases). V was clipped by 0 bases and J by 1 base, with 13 bases between them. There are 16 residues in the CDR3. CDR1 is LGHNA, CDR2 YSLEER, per germline. In DNA, the CDR3 is TGCGCCAGCAGCCAAGATATGGGGGCGCTGTCCTACGAGCAGTACTTC. Translation gives CASSQDMGALSYEQYF.

This chain links TRBV30 with TRBJ2-3; a possible D gene is TRBD1 (6 bases). CDR3 length equals 14 residues. Germline CDR1 reads GTSNPN; CDR2 reads SVGIG (reference sequence). The V end lost 8 bases, the J end lost 4 bases, and 19 bases lay between the germline ends. The DNA for the CDR3 is TGTGCCCTCGGCAGGGGCCGGGGCCCAGATACGCAGTATTTT. Residues: CALGRGRGPDTQYF.

The chain combines TRBV6-1 with TRBJ1-2; D not resolved. Trimming removed 3 bases at V and 3 bases at J, with 11 bases between. CDR1 and CDR2 (germline): MNHNS, SASEGT. The length of the CDR3 is 14 residues. The CDR3 loop is CASSDAVGYYGYTF. The CDR3 nucleotides are TGTGCCAGCAGTGATGCCGTGGGATACTATGGCTACACCTTC.